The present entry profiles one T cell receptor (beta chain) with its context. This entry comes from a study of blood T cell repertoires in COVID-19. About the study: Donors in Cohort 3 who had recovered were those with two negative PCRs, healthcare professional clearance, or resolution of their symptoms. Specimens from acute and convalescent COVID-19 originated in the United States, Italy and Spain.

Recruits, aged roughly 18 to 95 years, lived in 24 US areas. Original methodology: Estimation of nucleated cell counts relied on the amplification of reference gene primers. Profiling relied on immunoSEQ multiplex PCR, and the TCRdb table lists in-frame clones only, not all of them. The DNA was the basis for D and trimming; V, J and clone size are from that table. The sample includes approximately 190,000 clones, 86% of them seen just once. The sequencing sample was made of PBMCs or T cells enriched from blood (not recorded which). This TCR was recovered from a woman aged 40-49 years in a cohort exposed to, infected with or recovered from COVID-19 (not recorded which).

The CDR3 nucleotides read TGTGCCAGCAGTTGGGCGGGACCCGACTACGAGCAGTACTTC. Translation gives CASSWAGPDYEQYF. The chain uses TRBV27 and TRBJ2-7; perhaps TRBD2 as D (6 bases). CDR1 MNHEY and CDR2 SMNVEV come from the germline V gene (reference sequence). The CDR3 extends over 14 amino acids. Deletions cut 4 bases from V and 3 bases from J, with 13 bases between.